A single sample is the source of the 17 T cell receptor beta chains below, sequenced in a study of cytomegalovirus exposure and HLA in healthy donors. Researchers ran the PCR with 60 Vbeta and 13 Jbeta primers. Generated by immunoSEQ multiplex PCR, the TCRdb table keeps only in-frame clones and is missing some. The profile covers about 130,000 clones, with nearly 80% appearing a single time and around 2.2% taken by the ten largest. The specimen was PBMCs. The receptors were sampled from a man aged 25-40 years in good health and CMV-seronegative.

The CDR3 sequence: CASSAGLGNEQFF. The CDR3 nucleotides are TGTGCCAGCAGCGCGGGACTGGGGAATGAGCAGTTCTTC. The chain employs TRBV6-5 and TRBJ2-1; perhaps TRBD2 as D (6 bases). V lost 6 bases to trimming and J lost 7 bases, with 13 bases between them. Germline V lookup: CDR1 MNHEY, CDR2 SVGAGI. The CDR3 consists of 13 residues.

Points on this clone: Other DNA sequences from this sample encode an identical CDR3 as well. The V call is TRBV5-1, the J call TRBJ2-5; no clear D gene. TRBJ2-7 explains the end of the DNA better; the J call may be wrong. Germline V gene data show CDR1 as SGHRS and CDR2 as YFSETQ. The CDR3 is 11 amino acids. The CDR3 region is CASSGHYEQYF. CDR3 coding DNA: TGCGCCAGCAGCGGCCACTACGAGCAGTACTTC.

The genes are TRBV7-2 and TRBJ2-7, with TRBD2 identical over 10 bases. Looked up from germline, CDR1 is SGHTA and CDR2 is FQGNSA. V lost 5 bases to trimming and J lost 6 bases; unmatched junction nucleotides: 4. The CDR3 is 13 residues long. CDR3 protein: CASSALAGAEQYF. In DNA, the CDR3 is TGTGCCAGCAGCGCGCTAGCGGGAGCCGAGCAGTACTTC.

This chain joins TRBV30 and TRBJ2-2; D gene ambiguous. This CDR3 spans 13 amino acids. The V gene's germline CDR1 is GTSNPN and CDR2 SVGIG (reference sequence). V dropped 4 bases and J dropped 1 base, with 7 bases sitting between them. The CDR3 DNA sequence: TGTGCCTGGACAACCGGGAACACCGGGGAGCTGTTTTTT. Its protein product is CAWTTGNTGELFF.

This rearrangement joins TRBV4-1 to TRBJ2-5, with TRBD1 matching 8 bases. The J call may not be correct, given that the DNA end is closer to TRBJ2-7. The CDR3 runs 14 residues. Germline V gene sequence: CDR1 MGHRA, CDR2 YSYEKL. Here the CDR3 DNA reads TGCGCCAGCAGCCCGAGGACAGGGACCTACGAGCAGTACTTC. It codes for CASSPRTGTYEQYF.

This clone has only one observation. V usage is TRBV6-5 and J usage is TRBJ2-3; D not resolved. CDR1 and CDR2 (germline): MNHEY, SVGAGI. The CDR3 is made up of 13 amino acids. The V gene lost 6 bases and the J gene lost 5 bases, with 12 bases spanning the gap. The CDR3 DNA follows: TGTGCCAGCAGCAAACTCTCCCGAGATACGCAGTATTTT. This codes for CASSKLSRDTQYF.

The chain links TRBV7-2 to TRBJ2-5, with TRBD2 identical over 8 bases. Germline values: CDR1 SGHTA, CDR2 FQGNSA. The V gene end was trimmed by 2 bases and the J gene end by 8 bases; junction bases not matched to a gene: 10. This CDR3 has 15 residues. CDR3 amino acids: CASSLSSGAHETQYF. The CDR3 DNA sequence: TGTGCCAGCAGCTTAAGTAGCGGGGCCCATGAAACCCAGTACTTC.

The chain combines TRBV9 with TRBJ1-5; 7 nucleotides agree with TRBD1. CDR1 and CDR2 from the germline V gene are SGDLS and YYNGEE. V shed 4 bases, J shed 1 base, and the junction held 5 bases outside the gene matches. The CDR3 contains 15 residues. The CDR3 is CASSPDRFSNQPQHF. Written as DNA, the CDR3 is TGTGCCAGCAGCCCGGACAGGTTCAGCAATCAGCCCCAGCATTTT.

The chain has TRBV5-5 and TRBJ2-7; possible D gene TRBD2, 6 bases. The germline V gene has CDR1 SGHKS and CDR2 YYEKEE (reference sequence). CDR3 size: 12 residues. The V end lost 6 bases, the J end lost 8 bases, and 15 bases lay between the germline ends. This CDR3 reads CASTLGGDQQYF. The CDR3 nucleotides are TGTGCCAGCACCCTCGGGGGAGACCAGCAGTACTTC.

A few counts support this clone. For the CDR3, the DNA is TGTGCCAGCAGCCTATTGGGCAGGATGAACACTGAAGCTTTCTTT. Translating gives CASSLLGRMNTEAFF. The chain joins TRBV14 to TRBJ1-1; no clear D gene. CDR3 length: 15 residues. Germline values: CDR1 SGHDN, CDR2 FVKESK. Trimming removed 4 bases at V and 0 bases at J, with 12 bases between.

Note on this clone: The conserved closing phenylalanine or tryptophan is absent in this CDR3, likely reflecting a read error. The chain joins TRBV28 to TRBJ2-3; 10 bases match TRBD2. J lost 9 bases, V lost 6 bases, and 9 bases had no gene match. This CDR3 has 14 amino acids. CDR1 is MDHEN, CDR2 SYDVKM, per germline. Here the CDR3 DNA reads TGTGCCAGCAGCCTAACTAGCGGGATTGGAACGCAGTATCTT. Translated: CASSLTSGIGTQYL.

The CDR3 bases are TGTGCCAGTAGTATGACAGGGACCACTGAAGCTTTCTTT. This sequence encodes CASSMTGTTEAFF. This chain links TRBV19 with TRBJ1-1; 7 nucleotides match TRBD1. J lost 4 bases, V lost 3 bases, and 2 bases had no gene match. Per germline, CDR1 LNHDA and CDR2 SQIVND (reference sequence). The CDR3 is 13 residues long.

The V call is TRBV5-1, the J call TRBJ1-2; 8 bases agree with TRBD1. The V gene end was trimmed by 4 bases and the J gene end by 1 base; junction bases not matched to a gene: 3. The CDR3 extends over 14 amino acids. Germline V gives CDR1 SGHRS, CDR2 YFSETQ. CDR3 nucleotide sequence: TGCGCCAGCAGCCCCGGACAGGGTAACTATGGCTACACCTTC. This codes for CASSPGQGNYGYTF.

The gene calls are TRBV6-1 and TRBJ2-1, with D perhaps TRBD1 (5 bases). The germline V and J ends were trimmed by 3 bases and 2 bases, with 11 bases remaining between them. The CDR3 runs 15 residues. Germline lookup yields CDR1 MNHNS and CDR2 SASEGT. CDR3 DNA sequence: TGTGCCAGCAGTGACGTCCAGGGAACCTACAATGAGCAGTTCTTC. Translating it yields CASSDVQGTYNEQFF.

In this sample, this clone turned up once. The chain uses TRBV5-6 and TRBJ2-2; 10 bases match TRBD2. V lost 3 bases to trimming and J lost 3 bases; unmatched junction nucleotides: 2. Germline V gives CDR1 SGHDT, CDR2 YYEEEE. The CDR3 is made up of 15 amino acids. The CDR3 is CASSWGTSDTGELFF. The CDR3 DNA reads TGTGCCAGCAGCTGGGGGACTAGCGACACCGGGGAGCTGTTTTTT.

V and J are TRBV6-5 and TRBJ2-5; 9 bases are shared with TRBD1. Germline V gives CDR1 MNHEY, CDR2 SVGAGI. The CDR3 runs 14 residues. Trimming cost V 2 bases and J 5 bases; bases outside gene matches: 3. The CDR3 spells CASSYGTGIETQYF. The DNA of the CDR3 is TGTGCCAGCAGTTACGGGACAGGGATCGAGACCCAGTACTTC.

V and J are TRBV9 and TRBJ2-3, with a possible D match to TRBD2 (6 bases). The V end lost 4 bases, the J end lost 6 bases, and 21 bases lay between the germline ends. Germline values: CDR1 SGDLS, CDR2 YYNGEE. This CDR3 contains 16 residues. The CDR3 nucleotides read TGTGCCAGCAGCCCCCCCCCGGGGAGGTTGTGGGATACGCAGTATTTT. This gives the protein CASSPPPGRLWDTQYF.